The 16 T cell receptor beta chains in this list originate from one sample, sequenced in a study of T-cell reconstitution after alpha-beta-depleted transplantation in children (dated by TCRdb to the mid-2010s). The sample's treatment or condition label is to be understood as: allogeneic hematopoietic cell transplantation with graft depleted of TCRalphabeta T cells and CD19 B cells. Library method: PCR. This sample was sequenced with an Illumina HiSeq 2500. TCR library preparation used molecular barcoding, with unique molecular identifiers applied to normalize quantification of the TCRbeta repertoire. TCRdb trimmed the raw reads at Q25, called clones with MiXCR and kept productive beta chains. CDR3 protein duplicates are merged, each entry listing the most common genes and DNA. Recorded for this sample are about 980,000 distinct CDR3 sequences; roughly 29% of them occurred a single time. The ten largest clones capture roughly 28% of the sample.

The source material was PBMCs, mostly from graft donor cells, sampled 360 days after TCRalphabeta/CD19-depleted stem cell transplant. These receptors were taken from a boy less than two years old who had a stem cell transplant for SCID, so the T cells may come from the graft donor.

V is TRBV12-3 or TRBV12-4 and J is TRBJ1-1, with 11 bases that match TRBD1. The CDR3 covers 17 residues. V dropped 8 bases and J dropped 0; count of bases not matched to a gene: 11. CDR3 residues: CASGTRDRGSVNTEAFF. CDR3 coding DNA: TGTGCCAGCGGAACCCGGGACAGGGGGTCAGTGAACACTGAAGCTTTCTTT.

This chain joins TRBV3-1 and TRBJ2-7; a possible D gene is TRBD2 (6 bases). This CDR3 region has 15 residues. Germline values: CDR1 LGHDT, CDR2 YNNKEL (reference sequence). V lost 4 bases, J lost 0 bases, and 13 bases lay in between. The CDR3 coding sequence is TGTGCCAGCAGCCTCCGGACTATCCGCTCCTACGAGCAGTACTTC. Translation: CASSLRTIRSYEQYF.

Only a few counts were recorded for this clonotype. The chain links TRBV19 to TRBJ2-1; possible D gene TRBD2, 5 bases. V was cut by 1 base and J by 6 bases, with 10 bases left in between. Germline CDR1 reads LNHDA; CDR2 reads SQIVND (reference sequence). CDR3 length: 14 amino acids. CDR3 residues: CASSIGGVSNEQFF. In DNA, the CDR3 is TGTGCCAGTAGTATAGGGGGAGTCAGCAATGAGCAGTTCTTC.

This chain connects TRBV7-8 to TRBJ2-5; either TRBD1 or TRBD2 may fit D (5 bases each). Trimming cost V 10 bases and J 4 bases, with 19 bases left between them. The CDR3 is made up of 14 amino acids. Germline CDR1 is SGHVS and CDR2 is FQNEAQ. The CDR3 loop is CATRDRTEGETQYF. The CDR3 DNA follows: TGTGCCACCAGGGATCGGACTGAGGGAGAGACCCAGTACTTC.

The CDR3 region is CASNPTGAYGYTF. The CDR3 nucleotides are TGTGCCAGTAACCCGACAGGGGCTTATGGCTACACCTTC. V usage is TRBV19 and J usage is TRBJ1-2, with 8 bases fitting TRBD1. Germline-derived CDR1 and CDR2 are LNHDA and SQIVND (reference sequence). With 7 bases clipped from V and 5 bases from J, the junction kept 6 bases outside the gene matches. The CDR3 has 13 amino acids.

This clonotype was recorded many times. The rearrangement uses TRBV7-8 and TRBJ2-7; 11 bases line up with TRBD1. With V trimmed by 6 bases and J by 3 bases, 1 base remained unmatched. This CDR3 contains 13 residues. Germline loops: CDR1 SGHVS, CDR2 FQNEAQ. Here the CDR3 reads CASRGTGGYEQYF. CDR3 nucleotide sequence: TGTGCCAGCAGAGGGACAGGGGGCTACGAGCAGTACTTC.

The chain links TRBV15 to TRBJ2-7, with TRBD1 identical over 7 bases. This CDR3 has 14 residues. V trimming: 3 bases; J trimming: 3 bases; junction bases outside the gene matches: 5. In germline, CDR1 is LNHNV, CDR2 YYDKDF (reference sequence). The CDR3 protein is CATSSPGQYYEQYF. In DNA, the CDR3 is TGTGCCACCAGCAGTCCGGGACAGTACTACGAGCAGTACTTC. Supplemented by reference TRBV15 and TRBJ2-7, the full variable domain reads DAMVIQNPRYQVTQFGKPVTLSCSQTLNHNVMYWYQQKSSQAPKLLFHYYDKDFNNEADTPDNFQSRRPNTSFCFLDIRSPGLGDTAMYLCATSSPGQYYEQYFGPGTRLTVT.

V is TRBV6-1 and J is TRBJ2-1; no reliable D call. Germline V gene lookup returns CDR1 MNHNS and CDR2 SASEGT. Trimming stripped 4 bases from V and 4 bases from J, with 14 bases between. This CDR3 comprises 15 residues. This CDR3 is CASSVSLTQYNEQFF. The CDR3 coding sequence is TGTGCCAGCAGTGTCAGTCTAACCCAATACAATGAGCAGTTCTTC.

This clonotype was seen only a few times. The V and J genes are TRBV27 and TRBJ1-1; the D is unclear. V lost 0 bases and J 3 bases, leaving 17 bases between the germline ends. CDR3 length equals 17 residues. Germline V lookup: CDR1 MNHEY, CDR2 SMNVEV (reference sequence). In nucleotides, the CDR3 is TGTGCCAGCAGTTTATCGTCTGTGTGGAGGACCCACACTGAAGCTTTCTTT. Amino acids: CASSLSSVWRTHTEAFF.

The J gene is TRBJ2-2, the V gene TRBV9; the match to TRBD2 covers 7 bases. V shed 4 bases and J 7 bases; nucleotides not matched to a gene: 7. Germline V CDR1 and CDR2: SGDLS, YYNGEE. The CDR3 covers 14 residues. CDR3 sequence: CASSLLTGGGELFF. Here the CDR3 DNA reads TGTGCCAGCAGCTTGCTAACGGGGGGCGGGGAGCTGTTTTTT.

The J gene is TRBJ2-1, the V gene TRBV3-1; D gene ambiguous. This CDR3 is 17 amino acids long. Trimming shortened V by 3 bases and J by 4 bases, and 19 bases separated the two germline ends. Looked up from germline, CDR1 is LGHDT and CDR2 is YNNKEL (reference sequence). The CDR3 DNA follows: TGTGCCAGCAGCCACGCCTCTAGAAATAGGCTGTACAATGAGCAGTTCTTC. It yields the protein CASSHASRNRLYNEQFF.

This chain uses TRBV11-2 with TRBJ2-1; D is unresolved. This CDR3 spans 15 amino acids. The V and J ends lost 1 base and 5 bases respectively, with 12 bases between them. Germline V gene sequence: CDR1 SGHAT, CDR2 FQNNGV. CDR3 sequence (DNA): TGTGCCAGCAGCTTAGTAACTATTCTAGACAATGAGCAGTTCTTC. Its protein product is CASSLVTILDNEQFF.

This clonotype has more than one count but fewer than ten. J is TRBJ2-4 and V is TRBV5-1, with 14 bases lining up with TRBD2. There are 17 residues in the CDR3. Germline V gene data show CDR1 as SGHRS and CDR2 as YFSETQ. The ends lost 4 bases at V and 7 bases at J; junction bases unmatched: 10. In nucleotides, the CDR3 is TGCGCCAGCAGCCCGGGACTAGCGGGGGCCTTGGGGAACATTCAGTACTTC. This sequence encodes CASSPGLAGALGNIQYF.

The rearrangement links TRBV3-1 to TRBJ2-3, with 15 positions matching TRBD2. Germline values: CDR1 LGHDT, CDR2 YNNKEL (reference sequence). This CDR3 is 18 amino acids long. J gave up 0 bases and V 3 bases, and 4 bases lay outside the gene matches. CDR3 nucleotides: TGTGCCAGCAGCCACGGACTAGCGGGGGGGGCTAGCACAGATACGCAGTATTTT. It yields the protein CASSHGLAGGASTDTQYF.

The chain combines TRBV2 with TRBJ2-3, with 9 bases that match TRBD2. The CDR3 spans 15 residues. J was trimmed by 4 bases and V by 6 bases; bases with no gene match: 8. Germline V gene data show CDR1 as SNHLY and CDR2 as FYNNEI. The CDR3 sequence is CASRGAGGSSDTQYF. Written as DNA, the CDR3 is TGTGCCAGCAGGGGGGCGGGGGGGTCCTCAGATACGCAGTATTTT.

The V call is TRBV5-5, the J call TRBJ2-3; D unclear. The ends were cut back, 2 bases at V and 4 bases at J, with 11 bases in the middle. This CDR3 comprises 14 residues. CDR1 is SGHKS, CDR2 YYEKEE, per germline (reference sequence). Written as DNA, the CDR3 is TGTGCCAGCAGCTTCCGGAGTCGGCCAGATACGCAGTATTTT. Its protein product is CASSFRSRPDTQYF. Full variable domain (missing parts from reference TRBV5-5 and TRBJ2-3): DAGVTQSPTHLIKTRGQQVTLRCSPISGHKSVSWYQQVLGQGPQFIFQYYEKEERGRGNFPDRFSARQFPNYSSELNVNALLLGDSALYLCASSFRSRPDTQYFGPGTRLTVL.